The entry below gives a single TCR beta chain sequence along with its context. As yet, its antigen is unknown. The CDR3 has 15 residues. V dropped 2 bases and J dropped 0 bases, with 9 bases sitting between them. Germline assignment: CDR1 MNHEY and CDR2 SVGAGI. These data belong to a study of cytomegalovirus exposure and HLA in healthy donors. The donors were healthy bone marrow donors. It was with 60 Vbeta and 13 Jbeta primers that the PCR ran. Clones were sequenced by immunoSEQ multiplex PCR, and TCRdb holds only the in-frame ones, with some missing. The data contain about 160,000 clones, roughly 77% of them singletons. Overall study results and limits: A cluster of highly shared sequence variants was likely a sequencing artifact.

What was sequenced was PBMCs. The V call is TRBV6-5, the J call TRBJ2-3; D is perhaps TRBD2 (5 bases). The sequence was obtained from a young man in good health and CMV-seropositive. CDR3 amino acids: CASSYVGLSTDTQYF. CDR3 in DNA: TGTGCCAGCAGTTACGTAGGACTGAGCACAGATACGCAGTATTTT.